This T cell receptor (beta chain) was identified during a study of regulatory T cells in long-lasting Graves disease. Regarding the study as a whole: TRBV28 was favored in persistent disease, as were TRBJ1-2 and TRBJ2-5.

Time point meaning: newly diagnosed GD, antithyroid drugs for less than 3 months. The TCR library was prepared using RNA isolated from PBMCs. In its sample, this clonotype was seen a few times. Its antigen is still unknown. V was clipped by 3 bases and J by 5 bases, with 11 bases between them. The CDR3 runs to 13 residues. Germline CDR1 and CDR2: WSHSY and SAAADI. Libraries of TCR beta came from iRepertoire HTBI primers plus Arm-PCR of CDR3 regions. TCRdb re-called the multiplex PCR reads with MiXCR, one entry per CDR3 protein. The table has 510,000 or so distinct CDR3 sequences, around 11% seen once; the top ten hold around 10%. These data are also associated with another study on T cells in Graves' hyperthyroidism and ophthalmopathy.

The chain uses TRBV10-2 and TRBJ2-7; D unresolved. This clonotype originated in a woman in her thirties with Graves disease. This sample comprised peripheral blood mononuclear cells (PBMCs), obtained at new diagnosis, from a patient treated with antithyroid drugs. CDR3 in DNA: TGCGCCAGCAGTGAACTTTACGGTCACGAGCAGTACTTC. Translation gives CASSELYGHEQYF.